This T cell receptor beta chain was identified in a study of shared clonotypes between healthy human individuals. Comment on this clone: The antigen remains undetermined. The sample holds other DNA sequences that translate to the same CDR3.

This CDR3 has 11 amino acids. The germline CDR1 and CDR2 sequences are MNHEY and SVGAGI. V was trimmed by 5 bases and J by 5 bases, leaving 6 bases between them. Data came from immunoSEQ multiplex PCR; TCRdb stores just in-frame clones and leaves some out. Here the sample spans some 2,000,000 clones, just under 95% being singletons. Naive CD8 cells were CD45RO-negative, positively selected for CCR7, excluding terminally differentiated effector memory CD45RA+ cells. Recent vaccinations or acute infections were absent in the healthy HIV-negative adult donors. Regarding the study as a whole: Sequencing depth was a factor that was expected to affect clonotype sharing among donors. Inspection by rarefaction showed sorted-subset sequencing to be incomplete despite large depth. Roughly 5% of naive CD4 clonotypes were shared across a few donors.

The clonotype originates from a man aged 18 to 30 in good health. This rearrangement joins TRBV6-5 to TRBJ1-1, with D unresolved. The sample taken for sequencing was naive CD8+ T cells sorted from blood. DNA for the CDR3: TGTGCCAGCAGTGTAGGGACTGAAGCTTTCTTT. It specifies CASSVGTEAFF.